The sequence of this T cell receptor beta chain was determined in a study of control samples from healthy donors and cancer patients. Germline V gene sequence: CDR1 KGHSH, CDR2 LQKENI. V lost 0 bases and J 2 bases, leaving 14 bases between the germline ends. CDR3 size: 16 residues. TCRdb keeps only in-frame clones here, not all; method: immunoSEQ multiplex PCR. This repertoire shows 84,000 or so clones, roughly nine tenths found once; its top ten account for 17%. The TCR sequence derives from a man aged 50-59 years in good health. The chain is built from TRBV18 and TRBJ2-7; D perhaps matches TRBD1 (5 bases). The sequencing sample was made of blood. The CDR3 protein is CASSPPVREGPYEQYF. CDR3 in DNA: TGTGCCAGCTCACCACCGGTCAGGGAAGGACCCTACGAGCAGTACTTC.